This T cell receptor (beta chain) appears in the sequencing data of a study of OX40 agonist ivuxolimab in advanced cancers. Overall study context: Two cutaneous melanoma patients and one hepatocellular carcinoma patient, three in all, had partial responses. Study-wide points: Circulating CD4+ and CD8+ T cells showed clonal expansion by week 6 at 0.1 to 3.0 mg/kg. There were also nonresponders showing low normalized T-cell clonal expansion.

In regard to this clone: The antigen is unknown.

The method was immunoSEQ multiplex PCR; TCRdb's version includes in-frame clones alone and lacks a portion of them. The sample lists tens of thousands of clones, 80% to 90% occurring once. V was pared by 5 bases and J by 2 bases, with 18 bases between. The CDR3 has 16 amino acids. The V gene's germline CDR1 is LNHDA and CDR2 SQIVND (reference sequence). The chain links TRBV19 to TRBJ1-1; D remains unclear. The specimen was CD4+ or CD8+ T cells sorted from blood, collected in a trial of the OX40 agonist ivuxolimab. This TCR derives from an adult with an advanced solid tumor such as melanoma, head and neck, liver or kidney cancer. CDR3 DNA sequence: TGTGCCAGTAGTCCCCCTCTAACCAGAATAAACACTGAAGCTTTCTTT. Protein: CASSPPLTRINTEAFF. Looking up the rest from reference TRBV19 and TRBJ1-1 gives the full variable domain: DGGITQSPKYLFRKEGQNVTLSCEQNLNHDAMYWYRQDPGQGLRLIYYSQIVNDFQKGDIAEGYSVSREKKESFPLTVTSAQKNPTAFYLCASSPPLTRINTEAFFGQGTRLTVV.